The source of this T cell receptor (beta chain) is a study of OX40 agonist ivuxolimab in advanced cancers. Whole-study context: With ivuxolimab, an agonistic anti-OX40 (CD134) antibody, patients were treated. Patients were infused with ivuxolimab every 2 weeks at 0.01 to 10 mg/kg. The study's findings and limits: Partial responders treated at 0.1-3.0 mg/kg exhibited clonal expansion among the lowest measured. Clonal expansion by week 6 occurred in CD4+ and CD8+ blood T cells (at 0.1 to 3.0 mg/kg).

Clones were sequenced by immunoSEQ multiplex PCR, and TCRdb holds only the in-frame ones, with some missing. The top ten hold about 4.1% of the sample, which has approximately 68,000 clones, about 87% seen once. With regard to this clone: The antigen remains undetermined.

This CDR3 region has 16 residues. V was pared by 2 bases and J by 6 bases, with 13 bases of the junction left unmatched. Germline V gene data show CDR1 as GTSNPN and CDR2 as SVGIG (reference sequence). Sequences were derived from CD4+ or CD8+ T cells sorted from blood, sampled in a trial of the OX40 agonist ivuxolimab. The source of this sequence is an adult with an advanced solid tumor such as melanoma, head and neck, liver or kidney cancer. The rearrangement joins TRBV30 to TRBJ2-5; TRBD2 aligns across 9 bases. The CDR3 loop reads CAWSPAGGGIWKTQYF. The CDR3, as DNA: TGTGCCTGGAGTCCGGCGGGGGGGGGCATTTGGAAGACCCAGTACTTC.